This T cell receptor (beta chain) was sequenced in a study of T cell repertoires in cytomegalovirus infection. On the study more broadly: Public signatures in TCR beta pointed to CMV infection and matching HLA type.

TCRdb reprocessed the reads via MiXCR and lists one record per CDR3 protein. The table includes around 260,000 distinct CDR3 sequences, roughly 10% detected once. This clonotype occurred a few times. Trimming removed 3 bases from V and 1 base from J, with 9 bases in between. The length of the CDR3 is 14 residues. Germline-derived CDR1 and CDR2 are SGHTA and FQGTGA. The chain combines TRBV7-3 with TRBJ1-1; tentatively, D is TRBD1 (5 bases). This clonotype originated in a human donor in good health (CMV status not recorded). Some clones in this sample may be carry-over from other donors' samples. The sample taken for sequencing was PBMCs. The CDR3 nucleotides are TGTGCCAGCAGCTTCGGGGCGGGGAACACTGAAGCTTTCTTT. Its protein product is CASSFGAGNTEAFF.